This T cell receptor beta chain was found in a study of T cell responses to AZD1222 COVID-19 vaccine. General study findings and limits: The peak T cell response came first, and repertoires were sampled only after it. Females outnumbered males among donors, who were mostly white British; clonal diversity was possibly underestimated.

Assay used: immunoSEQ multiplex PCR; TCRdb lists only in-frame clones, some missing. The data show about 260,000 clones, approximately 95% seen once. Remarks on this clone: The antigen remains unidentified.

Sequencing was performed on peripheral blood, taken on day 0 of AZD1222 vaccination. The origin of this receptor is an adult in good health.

CDR3 residues: CASRRGQGTYEQYF. For the CDR3, the DNA is TGTGCCAGCAGAAGAGGACAGGGCACCTACGAGCAGTACTTC. The chain joins TRBV6-5 to TRBJ2-7; 8 bases fit TRBD1. The CDR3 is 14 residues long. In germline, CDR1 is MNHEY, CDR2 SVGAGI. The junction had 6 bases not matched to a gene; V was cut back by 6 bases and J by 2 bases.